Following are 21 T cell receptor beta chains from one sample sequenced in a study of blood T cell repertoires in COVID-19. TCRdb's table, derived via immunoSEQ multiplex PCR, lists solely in-frame clones and lacks some. The profile covers approximately 83,000 clones, with around four fifths appearing a single time and 3.4% taken by the ten largest. The sample taken for sequencing was peripheral blood. Receptors were obtained from a man aged 50-60 years with acute or convalescent COVID-19.

This sequence joins TRBV15 and TRBJ2-7; D perhaps matches TRBD1 (6 bases). CDR3 size: 15 residues. Trimming removed 0 bases at V and 4 bases at J, with 13 bases between. Germline V gene data show CDR1 as LNHNV and CDR2 as YYDKDF (reference sequence). The CDR3 region has the DNA TGTGCCACCAGCAGAGATCTGGCAGGGACATACGAGCAGTACTTC. This encodes CATSRDLAGTYEQYF.

The gene calls are TRBV7-3 and TRBJ1-1; 8 nucleotides agree with TRBD1. V shed 5 bases and J 7 bases; nucleotides not matched to a gene: 6. There are 13 residues in the CDR3. Germline V gene sequence: CDR1 SGHTA, CDR2 FQGTGA. The CDR3 loop reads CASSLGTGNEAFF. The CDR3 DNA is TGTGCCAGCAGCCTCGGGACAGGCAATGAAGCTTTCTTT.

V gene TRBV2 combines with J gene TRBJ1-1; maybe TRBD1 (5 bases). V lost 8 bases to trimming and J lost 1 base, with 11 bases between them. Germline CDR1 SNHLY, CDR2 FYNNEI. The length of the CDR3 is 13 residues. The DNA for the CDR3 is TGTGCCAGCGCGGGACCGTCGAACACTGAAGCTTTCTTT. The encoded protein is CASAGPSNTEAFF.

In DNA, the CDR3 is TGTGCCAGCAGTCGCGGGACTAGTCAGGCAGATACGCAGTATTTT. This codes for CASSRGTSQADTQYF. The rearrangement joins TRBV6-2 or TRBV6-3 to TRBJ2-3; 8 nucleotides agree with TRBD2. J gave up 4 bases and V 5 bases, and 8 bases lay outside the gene matches. The CDR3 covers 15 residues. The germline CDR1 and CDR2 sequences are MNHEY and SVGEGT.

The sample holds a few counts of this clone. The gene calls are TRBV29-1 and TRBJ2-5, with D perhaps TRBD2 (6 bases). The germline V and J ends were trimmed by 1 base and 4 bases, with 10 bases remaining between them. The CDR3 is 13 residues long. Per the germline V gene, CDR1 is SQVTM and CDR2 is ANQGSEA. Here the CDR3 reads CSVEGGVRETQYF. In DNA form, the CDR3 reads TGCAGCGTTGAAGGGGGGGTGAGAGAGACCCAGTACTTC.

This chain uses TRBV6-6 with TRBJ1-2, with D possibly TRBD1 on 5 matching bases. Germline V gene sequence: CDR1 MNHNY, CDR2 SVGAGI (reference sequence). The CDR3 covers 13 residues. Deletions cut 10 bases from V and 1 base from J, with 13 bases between. CDR3 coding DNA: TGTGCCATTCGATCGGGGGGTAACTATGGCTACACCTTC. Translating gives CAIRSGGNYGYTF.

The chain employs TRBV5-6 and TRBJ1-5; a possible D gene is TRBD1 (5 bases). This CDR3 contains 14 residues. Trimming cost V 3 bases and J 5 bases, with 12 bases left between them. In germline, CDR1 is SGHDT, CDR2 YYEEEE. This CDR3 reads CASSSRTGDQPQHF. As DNA, the CDR3 is TGTGCCAGCAGCTCCCGGACGGGGGATCAGCCCCAGCATTTT.

The rearrangement uses TRBV10-2 and TRBJ1-2, with 10 bases identical to TRBD1. The ends lost 3 bases at V and 8 bases at J; junction bases unmatched: 9. Germline V gives CDR1 WSHSY, CDR2 SAAADI. The CDR3 loop spans 15 amino acids. The CDR3 DNA sequence: TGCGCCAGCAGTGACCCCCGAGACAGGGGGCCGGGCTACACCTTC. The encoded protein is CASSDPRDRGPGYTF.

V and J are TRBV19 and TRBJ1-1, with 8 bases lining up with TRBD1. The V gene end was trimmed by 11 bases and the J gene end by 5 bases; junction bases not matched to a gene: 13. There are 14 residues in the CDR3. Germline CDR1 reads LNHDA; CDR2 reads SQIVND (reference sequence). CDR3: CAVGPTGVKTEAFF. DNA of the CDR3: TGTGCCGTAGGCCCGACAGGGGTAAAAACTGAAGCTTTCTTT.

This clone was picked up one time. The V and J genes are TRBV3-1 (or the pseudogene TRBV3-2) and TRBJ1-1; D is undetermined. Trimming removed 2 bases from V and 7 bases from J, with 17 bases in between. Germline V gene sequence: CDR1 LGHDT, CDR2 YNNKEL (reference sequence). The CDR3 spans 15 residues. The CDR3 DNA reads TGTGCCAGCAGCCAATCCCGTGACAATACTCTTGAAGCTTTCTTT. Amino acids: CASSQSRDNTLEAFF.

The chain couples TRBV27 to TRBJ1-1, with TRBD1 as a possible D gene (5 bases). Germline assignment: CDR1 MNHEY and CDR2 SMNVEV (reference sequence). Trimming stripped 4 bases from V and 1 base from J, with 7 bases between. CDR3 length equals 13 residues. The CDR3 spells CASSYQGNTEAFF. The CDR3 DNA is TGTGCCAGCAGTTACCAGGGGAACACTGAAGCTTTCTTT.

This clone was counted once. V gene TRBV5-1 combines with J gene TRBJ1-1; tentative D call: TRBD1 (5 bases). Germline CDR1 reads SGHRS; CDR2 reads YFSETQ. This CDR3 is built from 13 residues. V was pared by 4 bases and J by 7 bases, with 14 bases between. The CDR3 nucleotides are TGCGCCAGCAGCCGAGGGCCGGGGGGTGAAGCTTTCTTT. Its translation is CASSRGPGGEAFF.

The J gene is TRBJ1-2, the V gene TRBV6-1; D is ambiguous. Trimming removed 2 bases from V and 8 bases from J, with 18 bases in between. The germline V gene encodes CDR1 MNHNS and CDR2 SASEGT. This CDR3 contains 15 residues. The CDR3 sequence: CASSESVPDLVGYTF. The CDR3 coding sequence is TGTGCCAGCAGTGAATCGGTTCCAGACCTAGTAGGCTACACCTTC.

The rearrangement joins TRBV5-1 to TRBJ1-6, with TRBD1 matching over 10 bases. The germline CDR1 and CDR2 sequences are SGHRS and YFSETQ. There are 15 residues in the CDR3. V gave up 3 bases and J gave up 7 bases; unmatched junction bases: 4. Written as DNA, the CDR3 is TGCGCCAGCAGCTGGGGACAGGGGACAAATTCACCCCTCCACTTT. Translated, it gives CASSWGQGTNSPLHF.

The CDR3 nucleotides read TGTGCCTGGAGTTCGGGGGGTAACGCCCTCCACTTT. Translation gives CAWSSGGNALHF. The chain carries TRBV30 and TRBJ1-6; tentatively, D is TRBD1 (5 bases). The V end lost 2 bases, the J end lost 14 bases, and 13 bases lay between the germline ends. This CDR3 spans 12 amino acids. In germline, CDR1 is GTSNPN, CDR2 SVGIG (reference sequence).

V and J are TRBV27 and TRBJ2-7; the match to TRBD1 covers 11 bases. V trimming: 3 bases; J trimming: 4 bases; junction bases outside the gene matches: 8. This CDR3 comprises 16 residues. CDR1 and CDR2 from the germline V gene are MNHEY and SMNVEV (reference sequence). The CDR3 coding sequence is TGTGCCAGCAGTTTGGGACAGGGGGACATGAAATACGAGCAGTACTTC. Translated, it gives CASSLGQGDMKYEQYF.

V is TRBV19 and J is TRBJ1-5; TRBD1 matches at 8 bases. This CDR3 is 15 amino acids long. Germline V gives CDR1 LNHDA, CDR2 SQIVND (reference sequence). V dropped 3 bases and J dropped 5; count of bases not matched to a gene: 6. This chain's CDR3 is CASSIGQGADQPQHF. CDR3 sequence (DNA): TGTGCCAGTAGTATCGGTCAGGGGGCTGATCAGCCCCAGCATTTT.

The chain carries TRBV6-4 and TRBJ2-3; TRBD1 matches at 10 bases. Germline V gives CDR1 MRHNA, CDR2 SNTAGT. J was trimmed by 7 bases and V by 6 bases; bases with no gene match: 10. There are 15 residues in the CDR3. The CDR3 loop is CASSAGTGDRNTQYF. The CDR3 DNA is TGTGCCAGCAGCGCAGGGACAGGGGACCGGAATACGCAGTATTTT.

V and J are TRBV18 and TRBJ2-5; a possible D gene is TRBD2 (5 bases). V lost 2 bases and J lost 0, with 10 bases in between. Germline CDR1 and CDR2: KGHSH and LQKENI. This CDR3 spans 15 amino acids. This chain's CDR3 is CASSPGLSNQETQYF. The CDR3 nucleotides read TGTGCCAGCTCACCAGGACTGAGCAACCAAGAGACCCAGTACTTC.

V is TRBV18 and J is TRBJ1-3, with 7 bases that match TRBD1. This CDR3 has 16 amino acids. From germline, CDR1 is KGHSH and CDR2 LQKENI. Unmatched junction bases numbered 5, after V lost 1 base and J lost 2 bases. In DNA, the CDR3 is TGTGCCAGCTCACCACAGGGGGCGATTGCTGGAAACACCATATATTTT. Translated: CASSPQGAIAGNTIYF. Supplemented by reference TRBV18 and TRBJ1-3, the full variable domain reads NAGVMQNPRHLVRRRGQEARLRCSPMKGHSHVYWYRQLPEEGLKFMVYLQKENIIDESGMPKERFSAEFPKEGPSILRIQQVVRGDSAAYFCASSPQGAIAGNTIYFGEGSWLTVV.

This CDR3 reads CASSSQGTNEKLFF. The CDR3 DNA reads as TGTGCCAGCAGCTCACAGGGCACTAATGAAAAACTGTTTTTT. The gene calls are TRBV7-2 and TRBJ1-4, with D tentatively TRBD1 (6 bases). V was pared by 4 bases and J by 2 bases, with 8 bases between. The CDR3 loop spans 14 amino acids. The germline V gene has CDR1 SGHTA and CDR2 FQGNSA.